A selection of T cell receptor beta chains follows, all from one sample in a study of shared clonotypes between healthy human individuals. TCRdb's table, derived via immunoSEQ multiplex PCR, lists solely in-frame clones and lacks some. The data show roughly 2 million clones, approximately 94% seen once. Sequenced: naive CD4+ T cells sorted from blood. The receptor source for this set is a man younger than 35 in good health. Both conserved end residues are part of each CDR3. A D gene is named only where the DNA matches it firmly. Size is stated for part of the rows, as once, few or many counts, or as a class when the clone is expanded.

CASSEGGLATNEQFF TRBJ2-1 TRBV2 once TRBD2
CASSSLASSGRNEQYF TRBJ2-7 TRBV7-6 NA TRBD2
CASSVSGTASYEQYF TRBJ2-7 TRBV9 NA TRBD2
CASSPRHKYVSSYEQYF TRBJ2-7 TRBV7-2 NA NA
CASSPGQGILNYGYTF TRBJ1-2 TRBV5-4 once TRBD1
CASSMLGDQPQHF TRBJ1-5 TRBV25-1 NA NA
CASSLTGAGTDTQYF TRBJ2-3 TRBV7-3 NA NA
CASSYGSDQPQHF TRBJ1-5 TRBV18 NA NA
CASSPDSPSSPLHF TRBJ1-6 TRBV2 NA NA
CASSGSTGVNSEKLFF TRBJ1-4 TRBV6-1 once TRBD1
CASSFSTGAGRETQYF TRBJ2-5 TRBV5-1 NA TRBD1
CASSTGAQETQYF TRBJ2-5 TRBV9 NA NA
CASSYSRVTAQYF TRBJ2-3 TRBV6-5 NA NA
CATSRERGPYEQYF TRBJ2-7 TRBV15 few TRBD1
CASSIYPGQGYGALHF TRBJ1-6 TRBV7-2 NA TRBD1
CASSPRQGAAGANVLTF TRBJ2-6 TRBV28 NA TRBD1
CAWSAKGQARAFF TRBJ1-1 TRBV30 NA TRBD1
CASSQQGGKETQYF TRBJ2-5 TRBV18 NA TRBD1
CASSQAASGGADNEQFF TRBJ2-1 TRBV4-1 NA TRBD2
CAIVGNAGEAFF TRBJ1-1 TRBV10-3 NA NA
CASRPSGFSETQYF TRBJ2-5 TRBV10-2 NA TRBD2
CASRNARGLAIPTDTQYF TRBJ2-3 TRBV7-2 once TRBD2
CASSPSGGVYNSPLHF TRBJ1-6 TRBV19 NA NA
CASSAGRREAFF TRBJ1-1 TRBV6-1 once NA
CASSVVPDSSGNTIYF TRBJ1-3 TRBV9 NA NA
CASSLANQPQHF TRBJ1-5 TRBV18 few NA
CASSLAGTGGTGELFF TRBJ2-2 TRBV7-2 NA TRBD1
CASSVLAGNSYEQYF TRBJ2-7 TRBV7-2 NA TRBD2
CASSFGSNTEAFF TRBJ1-1 TRBV7-3 few NA
CASSEAWGLGTEAFF TRBJ1-1 TRBV2 once NA
CASSVTGFYEQYF TRBJ2-7 TRBV7-2 NA NA
CAWSPLDGAPQHF TRBJ1-5 TRBV30 NA NA
CASSLGAYEQYF TRBJ2-7 TRBV5-6 NA NA
CASSEARGLYEQYF TRBJ2-7 TRBV6-1 NA TRBD1
CASGGLAKETQYF TRBJ2-5 TRBV7-6 NA NA
CASSVVRTSVYEQYF TRBJ2-7 TRBV9 NA TRBD2
CASSKRTGDSETQYF TRBJ2-5 TRBV7-3 NA TRBD1